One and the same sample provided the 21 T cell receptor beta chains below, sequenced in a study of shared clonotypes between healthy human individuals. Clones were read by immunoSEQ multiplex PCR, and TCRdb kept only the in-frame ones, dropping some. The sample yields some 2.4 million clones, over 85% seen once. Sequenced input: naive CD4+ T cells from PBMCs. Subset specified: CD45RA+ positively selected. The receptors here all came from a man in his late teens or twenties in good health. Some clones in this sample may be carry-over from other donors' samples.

Here the CDR3 DNA reads TGTGCCAGCAGCTCCTATAGCGGTAGCTCCTACAATGAGCAGTTCTTC. Translation gives CASSSYSGSSYNEQFF. V is TRBV5-4 and J is TRBJ2-1, with a weak D call TRBD2 (6 bases). V was trimmed by 3 bases and J by 0 bases, leaving 13 bases between them. Germline assignment: CDR1 SGHNT and CDR2 YYREEE (reference sequence). The CDR3 spans 16 residues.

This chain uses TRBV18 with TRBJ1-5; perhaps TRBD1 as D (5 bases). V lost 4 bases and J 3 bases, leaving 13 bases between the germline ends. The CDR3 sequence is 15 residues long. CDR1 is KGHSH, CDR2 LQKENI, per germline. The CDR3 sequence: CASSLDSDFNQPQHF. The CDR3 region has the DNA TGTGCCAGCTCACTTGACAGCGATTTCAATCAGCCCCAGCATTTT.

In DNA form, the CDR3 reads TGCGCCAGCAGCTTGGGTTCCTCCGTCGAGCAGTACTTC. It codes for CASSLGSSVEQYF. The rearrangement uses TRBV5-1 and TRBJ2-7; the D is unclear. This CDR3 contains 13 residues. Per the germline V gene, CDR1 is SGHRS and CDR2 is YFSETQ. The V end lost 0 bases, the J end lost 6 bases, and 10 bases lay between the germline ends.

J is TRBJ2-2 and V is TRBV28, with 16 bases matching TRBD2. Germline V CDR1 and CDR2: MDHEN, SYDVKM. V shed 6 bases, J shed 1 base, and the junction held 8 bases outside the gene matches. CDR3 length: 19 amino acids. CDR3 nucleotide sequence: TGTGCCAGCAGCCGACCGGGACTAGCGGGAGGGTTGAACACCGGGGAGCTGTTTTTT. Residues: CASSRPGLAGGLNTGELFF.

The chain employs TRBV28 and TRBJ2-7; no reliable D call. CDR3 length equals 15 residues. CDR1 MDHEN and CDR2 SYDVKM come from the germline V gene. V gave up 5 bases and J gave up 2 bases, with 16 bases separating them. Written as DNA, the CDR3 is TGTGCCAGCAGTCCCCCCGGCAGCAGCCCCTACGAGCAGTACTTC. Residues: CASSPPGSSPYEQYF.

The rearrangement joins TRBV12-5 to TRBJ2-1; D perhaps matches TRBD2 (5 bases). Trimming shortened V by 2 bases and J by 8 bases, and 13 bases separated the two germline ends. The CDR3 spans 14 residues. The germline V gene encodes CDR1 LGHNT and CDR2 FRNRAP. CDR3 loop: CASGLPPGNHEQFF. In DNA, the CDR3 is TGTGCTAGTGGTTTGCCCCCCGGGAACCATGAGCAGTTCTTC.

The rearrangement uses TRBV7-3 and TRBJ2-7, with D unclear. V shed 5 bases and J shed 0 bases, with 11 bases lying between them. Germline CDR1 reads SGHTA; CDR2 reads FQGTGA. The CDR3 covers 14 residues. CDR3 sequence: CASSNFEASYEQYF. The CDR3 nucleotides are TGTGCCAGCAGCAACTTCGAGGCCTCCTACGAGCAGTACTTC.

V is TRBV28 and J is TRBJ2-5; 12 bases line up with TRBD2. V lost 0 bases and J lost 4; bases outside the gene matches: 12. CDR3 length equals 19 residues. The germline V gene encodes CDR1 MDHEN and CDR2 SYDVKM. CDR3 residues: CASSLWETSGRVLRETQYF. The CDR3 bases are TGTGCCAGCAGTTTATGGGAGACTAGCGGGAGAGTGCTCCGAGAGACCCAGTACTTC.

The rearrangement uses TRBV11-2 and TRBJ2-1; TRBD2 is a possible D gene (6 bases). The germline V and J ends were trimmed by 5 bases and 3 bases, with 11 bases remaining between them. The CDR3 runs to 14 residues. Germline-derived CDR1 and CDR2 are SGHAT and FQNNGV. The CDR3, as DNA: TGTGCCAGCAGCGGGGACTCTGGCTACAATGAGCAGTTCTTC. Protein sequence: CASSGDSGYNEQFF.

The CDR3 is CASSITRVSGANVLTF. The CDR3 DNA reads TGTGCCAGCAGCATAACCAGGGTCTCTGGGGCCAACGTCCTGACTTTC. The chain employs TRBV5-8 and TRBJ2-6; D is possibly TRBD1 (5 bases). CDR1 is SGHTS, CDR2 YDEGEE, per germline. V shed 4 bases and J shed 0 bases, with 11 bases lying between them. This CDR3 has 16 residues.

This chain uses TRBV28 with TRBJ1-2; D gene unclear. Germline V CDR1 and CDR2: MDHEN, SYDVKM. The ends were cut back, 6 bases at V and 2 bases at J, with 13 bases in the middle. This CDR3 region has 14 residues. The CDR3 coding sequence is TGTGCCAGCAGCCCAGCCCGAGCGAACTATGGCTACACCTTC. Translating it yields CASSPARANYGYTF.

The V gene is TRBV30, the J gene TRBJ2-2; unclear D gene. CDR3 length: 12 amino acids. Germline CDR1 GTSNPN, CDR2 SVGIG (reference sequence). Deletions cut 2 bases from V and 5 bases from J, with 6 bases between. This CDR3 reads CAWSMGTGELFF. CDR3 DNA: TGTGCCTGGAGTATGGGGACCGGGGAGCTGTTTTTT. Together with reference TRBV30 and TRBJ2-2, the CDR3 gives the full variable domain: SQTIHQWPATLVQPVGSPLSLECTVEGTSNPNLYWYRQAAGRGLQLLFYSVGIGQISSEVPQNLSASRPQDRQFILSSKKLLLSDSGFYLCAWSMGTGELFFGEGSRLTVL.

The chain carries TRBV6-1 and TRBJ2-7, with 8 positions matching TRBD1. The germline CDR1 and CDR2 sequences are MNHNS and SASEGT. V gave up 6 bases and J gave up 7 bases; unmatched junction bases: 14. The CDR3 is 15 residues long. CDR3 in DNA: TGTGCCAGCAGCGCAGGGGGCGCAGACCCTAGAGAGCAGTACTTC. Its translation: CASSAGGADPREQYF.

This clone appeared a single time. CDR3 residues: CASRTPRTPNQPQHF. CDR3 bases: TGTGCCAGCAGGACACCGCGGACACCAAATCAGCCCCAGCATTTT. This chain joins TRBV6-1 and TRBJ1-5; weak D call: TRBD1 (5 bases). The V and J ends lost 6 bases and 4 bases respectively, with 16 bases between them. CDR1 is MNHNS, CDR2 SASEGT, per germline. CDR3 length: 15 residues.

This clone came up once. Here the CDR3 DNA reads TGTGCCAGCAGCCCTTCGGACGGGCGAGCGGGCCCCTACGAGCAGTACTTC. Encoded protein: CASSPSDGRAGPYEQYF. This chain joins TRBV28 and TRBJ2-7; a weak D match, TRBD2 (6 bases). Germline V CDR1 and CDR2: MDHEN, SYDVKM. There are 17 residues in the CDR3. Trimming shortened V by 6 bases and J by 2 bases, and 23 bases separated the two germline ends.

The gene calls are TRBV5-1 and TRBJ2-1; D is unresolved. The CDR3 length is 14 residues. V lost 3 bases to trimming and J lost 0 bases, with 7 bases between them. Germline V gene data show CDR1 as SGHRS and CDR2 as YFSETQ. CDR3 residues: CASSSQSSYNEQFF. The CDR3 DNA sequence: TGCGCCAGCAGCTCCCAGAGCTCCTACAATGAGCAGTTCTTC.

The CDR3 DNA is TGTGCCAGCAGCTTCTGGTCAGAAGCTTTCTTT. It codes for CASSFWSEAFF. The rearrangement joins TRBV5-5 to TRBJ1-1; D remains ambiguous. Per the germline V gene, CDR1 is SGHKS and CDR2 is YYEKEE (reference sequence). The V end lost 2 bases, the J end lost 8 bases, and 7 bases lay between the germline ends. The CDR3 is made up of 11 amino acids. Full variable domain (outside the CDR3, taken from reference TRBV5-5 and TRBJ1-1): DAGVTQSPTHLIKTRGQQVTLRCSPISGHKSVSWYQQVLGQGPQFIFQYYEKEERGRGNFPDRFSARQFPNYSSELNVNALLLGDSALYLCASSFWSEAFFGQGTRLTVV.

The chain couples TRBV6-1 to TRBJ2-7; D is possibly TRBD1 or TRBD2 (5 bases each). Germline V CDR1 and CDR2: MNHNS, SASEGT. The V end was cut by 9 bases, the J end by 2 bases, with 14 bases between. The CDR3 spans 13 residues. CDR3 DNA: TGTGCCAGTGGGGGTCAGGGAACCTACGAGCAGTACTTC. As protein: CASGGQGTYEQYF.

The CDR3 DNA is TGTGCTTCGGGGGGCAGTAACACTGAAGCTTTCTTT. The encoded protein is CASGGSNTEAFF. The chain has TRBV30 and TRBJ1-1; tentatively, D is TRBD1 (6 bases). Germline CDR1 and CDR2: GTSNPN and SVGIG (reference sequence). The CDR3 has 12 residues. Based on the CDR3 plus reference TRBV30 and TRBJ1-1, the full variable domain is SQTIHQWPATLVQPVGSPLSLECTVEGTSNPNLYWYRQAAGRGLQLLFYSVGIGQISSEVPQNLSASRPQDRQFILSSKKLLLSDSGFYLCASGGSNTEAFFGQGTRLTVV.

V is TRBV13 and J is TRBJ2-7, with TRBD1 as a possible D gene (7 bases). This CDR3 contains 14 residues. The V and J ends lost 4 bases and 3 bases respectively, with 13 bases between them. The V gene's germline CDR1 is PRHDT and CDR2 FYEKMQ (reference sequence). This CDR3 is CASSSTQGGYEQYF. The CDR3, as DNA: TGTGCCAGCAGCTCCACCCAGGGGGGCTACGAGCAGTACTTC.

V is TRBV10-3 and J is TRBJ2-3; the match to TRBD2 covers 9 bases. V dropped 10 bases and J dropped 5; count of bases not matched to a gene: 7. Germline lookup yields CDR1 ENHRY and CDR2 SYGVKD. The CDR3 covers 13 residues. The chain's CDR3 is CATQGAGGDTQYF. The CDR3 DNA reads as TGTGCCACCCAGGGAGCGGGGGGAGATACGCAGTATTTT.